Listed below are T cell receptor beta chains from one sample, sequenced in a study of shared clonotypes between healthy human individuals. Here immunoSEQ multiplex PCR was the method, and the copy in TCRdb shows in-frame clones only, minus some. The sample includes 2 million to 2.5 million clones, less than 95% of them seen just once. Sequencing was done on a sample of naive CD4+ T cells from PBMCs. All receptors derive from a man younger than 35 in good health. Some clones in this sample may be carry-over from other donors' samples. The CDR3 runs from the conserved cysteine through the conserved F or W. Each record gives: V gene, clone size, J gene, D gene, CDR3 DNA, CDR3 protein. A D gene is named only where the DNA matches it firmly. Clone size is given for some rows only: seen once, a few or many times, or a class if the clone is expanded.

TRBV2	few	TRBJ1-5	-	TGTGCCAGCAGTGAAGAGGGCACGGGGCAGCCCCAGCATTTT	CASSEEGTGQPQHF
TRBV2	-	TRBJ1-4	-	TGTGCCAGCAGTGAGTGGAGAGTTAATGAAAAACTGTTTTTT	CASSEWRVNEKLFF
TRBV27	-	TRBJ2-3	-	TGTGCCAGCAGTTCCAGGGGACTACTCACAGATACGCAGTATTTT	CASSSRGLLTDTQYF
TRBV7-2	-	TRBJ1-5	-	TGTGCCAGCAGCCCAGGGAGCAATCAGCCCCAGCATTTT	CASSPGSNQPQHF
TRBV15	-	TRBJ1-1	-	TGTGCCACCAGCGAGTTGGCCGGTACTGAAGCTTTCTTT	CATSELAGTEAFF
TRBV5-4	-	TRBJ2-2	-	TGTGCCAGCAGCTTGACACCCACCGGGGAGCTGTTTTTT	CASSLTPTGELFF
TRBV9	-	TRBJ2-1	TRBD2	TGTGCCAGCAGCGGCCTCATGACTAGCGTTGAGCAGTTCTTC	CASSGLMTSVEQFF
TRBV18	-	TRBJ2-1	TRBD2	TGTGCCAGCTCGCGGACTAGCGGGGTCTACAATGAGCAGTTCTTC	CASSRTSGVYNEQFF
TRBV10-1	-	TRBJ1-1	TRBD1	TGCGCCAGCAGTGAGCGGACAGGGCGGAACACTGAAGCTTTCTTT	CASSERTGRNTEAFF
TRBV9	-	TRBJ2-5	-	TGTGCCAGCAGCGACTCTTTCTCTAGCGATCAAGAGACCCAGTACTTC	CASSDSFSSDQETQYF
TRBV30	-	TRBJ2-7	TRBD1	TGTGCCTGGGACAGGGGGACCTACGAGCAGTACTTC	CAWDRGTYEQYF
TRBV5-1	-	TRBJ2-1	-	TGCGCCAGCAGCCCCTCTAGCGTCCTGGGAGATGAGCAGTTCTTC	CASSPSSVLGDEQFF
TRBV28	once	TRBJ2-1	TRBD1	TGTGCCAGCAGTTTTCGGTGGACAGGGGTTGTGCGAAATGAGCAGTTCTTC	CASSFRWTGVVRNEQFF
TRBV5-1	-	TRBJ2-1	TRBD1	TGCGCCAGCAGCTTGTTGACAGGGGGCACCTACAATGAGCAGTTCTTC	CASSLLTGGTYNEQFF
TRBV11-2	few	TRBJ1-3	-	TGTGCCAGCAGCTATCCCAACTCTGGAAACACCATATATTTT	CASSYPNSGNTIYF
TRBV5-1	-	TRBJ2-7	TRBD2	TGCGCCAGCAGTCACGGGGGGAGTACCCTGTATGGATACGAGCAGTACTTC	CASSHGGSTLYGYEQYF
TRBV6-5	-	TRBJ1-2	-	TGTGCCAGCAGTTACCGCAGGGTGGCCTATGGCTACACCTTC	CASSYRRVAYGYTF
TRBV15	-	TRBJ2-7	TRBD2	TGTGCCACCAGCAGAGATTCGGCTAGCGGGTCCTACGAGCAGTACTTC	CATSRDSASGSYEQYF
TRBV10-1	once	TRBJ1-6	-	TGCGCCAGCAGTGAGTCGACAGCAAATTCACCCCTCCACTTT	CASSESTANSPLHF
TRBV9	-	TRBJ2-5	-	TGTGCCAGCAGCGTGGGCAGAATAGAGACCCAGTACTTC	CASSVGRIETQYF
TRBV2	-	TRBJ2-7	TRBD1	TGTGCCAGCACTGGGACAGGCAGCTACGAGCAGTACTTC	CASTGTGSYEQYF
TRBV29-1	-	TRBJ1-1	-	TGCAGCTCTGGAGAGAACACTGAAGCTTTCTTT	CSSGENTEAFF
TRBV5-1	-	TRBJ2-7	TRBD2	TGCGCCAGCAGCCCACTAGCGGGAGGCAGCGCCACGACCTCCTACGAGCAGTACTTC	CASSPLAGGSATTSYEQYF
TRBV19	-	TRBJ2-1	-	TGTGCCAGTAGTGAAAGGGACGGCTACTACAATGAGCAGTTCTTC	CASSERDGYYNEQFF
TRBV30	-	TRBJ2-1	TRBD2	TGTGCCTGGGGCGGCATAGCGGGAGCGAATGAGCAGTTCTTC	CAWGGIAGANEQFF
TRBV4-1	-	TRBJ2-3	-	TGCGCCAGCAGCCACATTAAAGATACGCAGTATTTT	CASSHIKDTQYF
TRBV11-2	-	TRBJ1-3	-	TGTGCCAGCAGCCTGCCCGGGGCTGGAAACACCATATATTTT	CASSLPGAGNTIYF
TRBV7-9	-	TRBJ1-1	TRBD1	TGTGCCAGCAGCTTAGGGACAGGGGGCTATAACACTGAAGCTTTCTTT	CASSLGTGGYNTEAFF
TRBV6-5	-	TRBJ2-7	TRBD2	TGTGCCAGCAGTTATAGCGGGAGCACCTACGAGCAGTACTTC	CASSYSGSTYEQYF
TRBV5-6	-	TRBJ2-3	TRBD1	TGTGCCAGCAGCCCTATACTAGGGCAAAGGGGGCACACAGATACGCAGTATTTT	CASSPILGQRGHTDTQYF
TRBV11-2	-	TRBJ2-2	-	TGTGCCAGGCTGACGAGCACCGGGGAGCTGTTTTTT	CARLTSTGELFF
TRBV28	few	TRBJ1-2	-	TGTGCCAGCAGTTTAACCGACAGAGACTATGGCTACACCTTC	CASSLTDRDYGYTF
TRBV19	once	TRBJ2-7	-	TGTGCCAGTAGTGCCCCGGGACGGAACTCCTACGAGCAGTACTTC	CASSAPGRNSYEQYF
TRBV2	-	TRBJ2-5	TRBD2	TGTGCCAGCAGCGGGACTAGCGGGAGAGGGGAGACCCAGTACTTC	CASSGTSGRGETQYF
TRBV29-1	-	TRBJ2-7	-	TGCAGCGTTGGCCACATCTACGAGCAGTACTTC	CSVGHIYEQYF
TRBV4-2	-	TRBJ2-1	-	TGTGCCAGCAGCCAAGATCTAGGTTCTGAGCAGTTCTTC	CASSQDLGSEQFF
TRBV6-7	-	TRBJ2-1	TRBD2	TGTGCCAGCAGTTACGGGAAAGCGGGGCCCTACAATGAGCAGTTCTTC	CASSYGKAGPYNEQFF
TRBV6-5	few	TRBJ1-5	-	TGTGCCAGCGGGAGGGATCAGCCCCAGCATTTT	CASGRDQPQHF
TRBV19	-	TRBJ1-2	-	TGTGCCAGTAGTATCCAAGGGGGCTATGGCTACACCTTC	CASSIQGGYGYTF
TRBV6-6	-	TRBJ2-1	TRBD2	TGTGCCAGCAGTTACGGGCCTAGCGGGATCTACAATGAGCAGTTCTTC	CASSYGPSGIYNEQFF
TRBV27	few	TRBJ1-4	-	TGTGCCAGCAGTTTCCGGTGGTATGCAACTAATGAAAAACTGTTTTTT	CASSFRWYATNEKLFF
TRBV7-3	once	TRBJ2-7	-	TGTGCCAGCAGCTTAACGCAGGGAGCCTACGAGCAGTACTTC	CASSLTQGAYEQYF
TRBV5-4	-	TRBJ1-1	-	TGTGCCAGCAGCGGAAGGGGACAACCGAACACTGAAGCTTTCTTT	CASSGRGQPNTEAFF
TRBV2	-	TRBJ1-1	-	TGTGCCAGCAGTCAACAGGGATGGAGCACTGAAGCTTTCTTT	CASSQQGWSTEAFF
TRBV5-1	-	TRBJ2-1	TRBD2	TGCGCCAGCACGGCTAGCGGGAGGGAAAATGAGCAGTTCTTC	CASTASGRENEQFF